This T cell receptor beta chain was identified in a study of blood T cell repertoires in COVID-19. In the study overall: The origin of the acute and convalescent COVID-19 samples was the United States, Italy and Spain.

Some clones are missing from TCRdb's copy, which holds only in-frame ones; the method was immunoSEQ multiplex PCR. Among some 130,000 clones, around 80% were seen once, and the ten largest hold around 13%. From germline, CDR1 is SGHDT and CDR2 YYEEEE. V dropped 0 bases and J dropped 1 base, with 5 bases sitting between them. The CDR3 sequence is 14 residues long. The sequenced sample consisted of peripheral blood. This receptor was taken from a man older than 75 with acute or convalescent COVID-19. The chain links TRBV5-6 to TRBJ1-5; D is unresolved. In nucleotides, the CDR3 is TGTGCCAGCAGCTTGGGTCTGAGCAATCAGCCCCAGCATTTT. It is translated as CASSLGLSNQPQHF. Full variable domain (rest looked up from reference TRBV5-6 and TRBJ1-5): DAGVTQSPTHLIKTRGQQVTLRCSPKSGHDTVSWYQQALGQGPQFIFQYYEEEERQRGNFPDRFSGHQFPNYSSELNVNALLLGDSALYLCASSLGLSNQPQHFGDGTRLSIL.